This T cell receptor (beta chain) was observed in a study of OX40 agonist ivuxolimab in advanced cancers. Study observations and caveats: With doses of 0.1 to 3.0 mg/kg, CD4+ and CD8+ blood T cells had undergone clonal expansion by week 6. The study found that CD8+ T cells averaged more expanded clones than CD4+.

Trimming shortened V by 3 bases and J by 4 bases, and 17 bases separated the two germline ends. The CDR3 spans 16 residues. Germline CDR1 MDHEN, CDR2 SYDVKM. Assay used: immunoSEQ multiplex PCR; TCRdb lists only in-frame clones, some missing. The sample includes 73,000 or so clones, about nine tenths of them seen just once. About this clone itself: The target antigen is unknown.

The receptor was isolated from an adult with an advanced solid tumor such as melanoma, head and neck, liver or kidney cancer. This sequence joins TRBV28 and TRBJ2-3; weak D call: TRBD2 (5 bases). The input for sequencing was CD4+ or CD8+ T cells sorted from blood, taken in a trial of the OX40 agonist ivuxolimab. As DNA, the CDR3 is TGTGCCAGCAGTTTCCTAGGAGGACCCTCACCAGATACGCAGTATTTT. This codes for CASSFLGGPSPDTQYF.